This TCR beta chain was captured in a study of blood T cell repertoires in COVID-19. On the study more broadly: The United States, Italy and Spain supplied acute and convalescent COVID-19 samples. PBMCs, B-cell-depleted T cells, or T cells provided the cDNA or gDNA that made up the material.

CDR3 length: 18 amino acids. Germline CDR1 is MNHEY and CDR2 is SMNVEV (reference sequence). With 0 bases removed from V and 0 bases from J, the gap between germline ends came to 14 bases. The authors' processing: Amplification of reference gene primers provided the estimated nucleated cell counts. Libraries were prepared by immunoSEQ multiplex PCR; TCRdb keeps only in-frame clonotypes and omits some of them. V, J and clone size reflect that table, while D and trimming were determined from the DNA. The table has around 180,000 clones, roughly 80% seen once. The V and J genes are TRBV27 and TRBJ2-2; possibly TRBD1 for D (6 bases). Sequenced: peripheral blood. The sequence was collected from a woman aged 25-40 years with acute or convalescent COVID-19. The CDR3 nucleotides are TGTGCCAGCAGTTTATCAGGGCCGGGACAAACGAACACCGGGGAGCTGTTTTTT. Translating gives CASSLSGPGQTNTGELFF.